The 21 T cell receptor beta chains below were found in one sample sequenced in a study of T-cell memory formation after mild COVID-19 (dated by TCRdb to the early 2020s). To prepare the library, 5' RACE was applied. Sequencing instrument: Illumina NovaSeq 6000. Using fastp at Q25 and MiXCR, TCRdb reprocessed the public reads and kept productive beta chains. All rows with the same CDR3 protein become a single entry with the most common DNA and genes. This sample has around 180,000 distinct CDR3 sequences in its table, and around a sixth of those were observed once. The top ten hold 3.5% to 5% of the sample. Sequencing was performed on PBMCs or a T cell subset sorted from them (not recorded which). These receptors came from a man between 18 and 35 years old who had mild COVID-19 (a few samples of this study predate the infection). The sample titles of this study are shuffled in the database, so cell type and time point are left out; the donor was told from shared clones.

In this sample, this clonotype turned up many times. The chain employs TRBV12-3 or TRBV12-4 and TRBJ2-1, with D possibly being TRBD2 (7 bases). The CDR3 is made up of 14 amino acids. V was shortened by 5 bases and J by 9 bases, with 17 bases between the two germline ends. CDR3 sequence: CASSPQAGAGEQFF. For the CDR3, the DNA is TGTGCCAGCAGTCCGCAGGCGGGGGCTGGTGAGCAGTTCTTC.

The chain combines TRBV12-5 with TRBJ2-2, with D possibly TRBD1 on 5 matching bases. The CDR3 covers 13 residues. The germline V and J ends were trimmed by 4 bases and 7 bases, with 10 bases remaining between them. Germline loops: CDR1 LGHNT, CDR2 FRNRAP. The CDR3 spells CASGSQGLGELFF. CDR3 in DNA: TGTGCTAGTGGTTCCCAGGGCCTCGGGGAGCTGTTTTTT.

This clonotype was observed a handful of times. The V call is TRBV30, the J call TRBJ2-7; 8 nucleotides line up with TRBD1. The CDR3 covers 12 residues. Germline CDR1 is GTSNPN and CDR2 is SVGIG (reference sequence). V dropped 5 bases and J dropped 5; count of bases not matched to a gene: 5. The CDR3 is CAWDRGSHEQYF. Here the CDR3 DNA reads TGTGCCTGGGACAGGGGAAGTCACGAGCAGTACTTC. The whole variable domain, filled in from reference TRBV30 and TRBJ2-7, reads SQTIHQWPATLVQPVGSPLSLECTVEGTSNPNLYWYRQAAGRGLQLLFYSVGIGQISSEVPQNLSASRPQDRQFILSSKKLLLSDSGFYLCAWDRGSHEQYFGPGTRLTVT.

CDR3 residues: CSAPRGGENTEAFF. The CDR3 bases are TGCAGTGCTCCGAGGGGCGGTGAAAACACTGAAGCTTTCTTT. The chain carries TRBV20-1 and TRBJ1-1; a possible D gene is TRBD1 (5 bases). V shed 5 bases and J shed 2 bases, with 15 bases lying between them. There are 14 residues in the CDR3. Germline V CDR1 and CDR2: DFQATT, SNEGSKA (reference sequence).

In its sample, this clonotype was seen a few times. The gene calls are TRBV24-1 and TRBJ2-3, with D perhaps assigned TRBD1 or TRBD2 (5 bases each). CDR1 and CDR2 (germline): KGHDR, SFDVKD. V was cut by 3 bases and J by 1 base, with 10 bases left in between. The CDR3 runs 15 residues. The CDR3, as DNA: TGTGCCACCAGTGATCCGGGACGAGGCACAGATACGCAGTATTTT. Translating it yields CATSDPGRGTDTQYF.

This clonotype was observed a few times. V and J are TRBV11-2 and TRBJ1-2; 7 bases map to TRBD1. V was pared by 0 bases and J by 8 bases, with 9 bases of the junction left unmatched. The CDR3 length is 15 residues. Germline values: CDR1 SGHAT, CDR2 FQNNGV. In DNA, the CDR3 is TGTGCCAGCAGCTTAGAGGAACAGGGGTTCTACGGCTACACCTTC. This translates into CASSLEEQGFYGYTF.

This clonotype was seen more than once but under ten times. This chain connects TRBV5-1 to TRBJ1-1; no reliable D call. V was clipped by 1 base and J by 3 bases, with 10 bases between them. CDR3 length equals 14 residues. Germline CDR1 is SGHRS and CDR2 is YFSETQ. The CDR3 spells CASSLYGPDTEAFF. The CDR3 nucleotides are TGCGCCAGCAGCTTGTACGGCCCCGACACTGAAGCTTTCTTT.

This clonotype has only a few counts. The V call is TRBV10-1, the J call TRBJ2-3, with 8 nucleotides matching TRBD2. After removal of 3 bases from V and 0 bases from J, the junction contained 5 bases not matched to a gene. Germline values: CDR1 WNHNN, CDR2 SYGVQD (reference sequence). The CDR3 runs 16 residues. The CDR3 DNA sequence: TGCGCCAGCAGTGAAGGCCTAGCGGGTAGCACAGATACGCAGTATTTT. It codes for CASSEGLAGSTDTQYF.

The chain carries TRBV28 and TRBJ1-5; 10 bases align to TRBD1. V shed 4 bases, J shed 5 bases, and the junction held 8 bases outside the gene matches. The germline CDR1 and CDR2 sequences are MDHEN and SYDVKM. CDR3 length: 16 amino acids. The CDR3 reads CASSSSGTGDYQPQHF. In DNA, the CDR3 is TGTGCCAGCAGTTCCTCCGGGACAGGGGATTATCAGCCCCAGCATTTT.

The V call is TRBV6-2 or TRBV6-3, the J call TRBJ1-2, with D possibly matching TRBD1 (5 bases). This CDR3 is 19 amino acids long. Trimming shortened V by 7 bases and J by 6 bases, and 33 bases separated the two germline ends. Germline CDR1 is MNHEY and CDR2 is SVGEGT. Written as DNA, the CDR3 is TGTGCCAGCATCACACCACCACTGGGGCGCCAAACCCCCGCGAATGGCTACACCTTC. It yields the protein CASITPPLGRQTPANGYTF.

This clonotype was detected a few times. The chain couples TRBV7-2 to TRBJ1-1, with no clear D. The germline gives CDR1 SGHTA, CDR2 FQGNSA. This CDR3 comprises 13 residues. V lost 2 bases, J lost 4 bases, and 8 bases lay in between. Here the CDR3 DNA reads TGTGCCAGCAGCTTACGCCGGGTCACTGAAGCTTTCTTT. Its protein product is CASSLRRVTEAFF.

There are a few counts of this clonotype. The rearrangement joins TRBV7-2 to TRBJ2-3, with a tentative D call TRBD2 (6 bases). V was cut by 11 bases and J by 1 base, with 19 bases left in between. The CDR3 extends over 15 amino acids. Germline V CDR1 and CDR2: SGHTA, FQGNSA. CDR3 bases: TGTGCCTCCGGCCTGGGGGGTCCTCGCACAGATACGCAGTATTTT. Its protein is CASGLGGPRTDTQYF.

This rearrangement joins TRBV5-1 to TRBJ1-4; possibly TRBD1 for D (5 bases). Germline assignment: CDR1 SGHRS and CDR2 YFSETQ. Trimming took off 1 base at V and 7 bases at J, with 11 bases between the two ends. The CDR3 contains 14 residues. CDR3 coding DNA: TGCGCCAGCAGCTTGTCGGGGGTTGGTGAAAAACTGTTTTTT. It is translated as CASSLSGVGEKLFF.

This clonotype was counted only a few times. The V call is TRBV20-1, the J call TRBJ2-3, with D perhaps TRBD1 (5 bases). The germline gives CDR1 DFQATT, CDR2 SNEGSKA (reference sequence). The V and J ends lost 8 bases and 1 base respectively, with 13 bases between them. This CDR3 spans 13 amino acids. CDR3 in amino acids: CSQGGVGTDTQYF. DNA for the CDR3: TGCAGTCAGGGCGGTGTAGGCACAGATACGCAGTATTTT.

The rearrangement uses TRBV12-3 or TRBV12-4 and TRBJ1-2; 7 bases line up with TRBD1. This CDR3 has 15 residues. The V and J ends lost 4 bases and 8 bases, in that order; junction bases with no gene match: 13. CDR3 nucleotides: TGTGCCAGCAGTTATCGCCCCGGGACAGCGGGCGGCTACACCTTC. Amino acid sequence: CASSYRPGTAGGYTF.

This clonotype was seen more than once but under ten times. The V and J genes are TRBV6-1 and TRBJ2-7, with D possibly TRBD1 on 5 matching bases. The CDR3 runs 13 residues. CDR1 and CDR2 (germline): MNHNS, SASEGT. Between the trimmed V and J ends, which lost 5 bases and 6 bases, there was a span of 14 bases. CDR3 bases: TGTGCCAGCAGTCCGCCAGGGCCCTTCGAGCAGTACTTC. Translated: CASSPPGPFEQYF.

V and J are TRBV30 and TRBJ1-1; D is ambiguous. The length of the CDR3 is 13 residues. Trimming removed 3 bases at V and 1 base at J, with 9 bases between. In germline, CDR1 is GTSNPN, CDR2 SVGIG (reference sequence). The CDR3 reads CAWRVAANTEAFF. DNA of the CDR3: TGTGCCTGGAGGGTGGCGGCGAACACTGAAGCTTTCTTT.

The chain joins TRBV15 to TRBJ2-7; the match to TRBD2 covers 9 bases. The CDR3 sequence is 16 residues long. Per the germline V gene, CDR1 is LNHNV and CDR2 is YYDKDF (reference sequence). J was trimmed by 4 bases and V by 0 bases; bases with no gene match: 7. The CDR3, as DNA: TGTGCCACCAGCAGAGATCAACTAGCGGGTTTTTACGAGCAGTACTTC. Translating it yields CATSRDQLAGFYEQYF.

With regard to this clonotype: The junction differs from germline at one of its ends, possibly a read error. This chain connects TRBV6-6 to TRBJ1-4; 7 positions match TRBD1. This CDR3 contains 18 residues. Germline values: CDR1 MNHNY, CDR2 SVGAGI (reference sequence). This chain's CDR3 is CASSHSLQGTATNEKLFF. Here the CDR3 DNA reads TGTGCCAGCAGTCACTCCCTACAGGGGACAGCAACTAATGAAAAACTGTTTTTT.

This clonotype was seen many times. The chain employs TRBV5-1 and TRBJ2-3, with TRBD1 identical over 10 bases. With V trimmed by 1 base and J by 3 bases, 2 bases remained unmatched. The CDR3 is made up of 15 amino acids. Looked up from germline, CDR1 is SGHRS and CDR2 is YFSETQ. The CDR3 region has the DNA TGCGCCAGCAGCTTGATGGGACAGGGGACAGATACGCAGTATTTT. Translation gives CASSLMGQGTDTQYF.

This clonotype appeared a few times. The chain combines TRBV20-1 with TRBJ1-2, with 7 bases aligning to TRBD1. This CDR3 is 16 amino acids long. From germline, CDR1 is DFQATT and CDR2 SNEGSKA (reference sequence). The ends lost 3 bases at V and 3 bases at J; junction bases unmatched: 13. CDR3 amino acids: CSARATDGQADYGYTF. CDR3 in DNA: TGCAGTGCTAGGGCCACCGACGGACAGGCCGACTATGGCTACACCTTC.